These T cell receptor beta chains were read from a single sample in a study of T-cell memory formation after mild COVID-19. Each CDR3 protein is one row after TCRdb ran MiXCR on the 5' RACE reads. This table has 350,000 to 400,000 distinct CDR3 sequences, about 15% appearing once. Input material: PBMCs or a T cell subset sorted from them (not recorded which). The origin of the receptors is a man aged 18 to 30 who had mild COVID-19 (a few samples of this study predate the infection). Cell type and time point are not known. The CDR3 runs from the conserved cysteine through the conserved F or W. The D gene is left open where the match is weak. Clone size is shown for a subset of rows, as once, few, many or a class of expanded clone.

abundance: .; d_gene: .; v_gene: TRBV4-2; j_gene: TRBJ2-2; CDR3nt: TGTGCCAGCAGCCAAAGTAACACCGGGGAGCTGTTTTTT; CDR3aa: CASSQSNTGELFF
abundance: few; d_gene: .; v_gene: TRBV29-1; j_gene: TRBJ1-1; CDR3nt: TGCAGCGTTGCGGGAGACACTGAAGCTTTCTTT; CDR3aa: CSVAGDTEAFF
abundance: few; d_gene: TRBD1; v_gene: TRBV20-1; j_gene: TRBJ2-3; CDR3nt: TGCAGTGCTAGGAGAACTGACAGGGCCATCACAGATACGCAGTATTTT; CDR3aa: CSARRTDRAITDTQYF
abundance: few; d_gene: .; v_gene: TRBV3-1; j_gene: TRBJ1-3; CDR3nt: TGTGCCAGCAGCCAGAGCTCTGGAAACACCATATATTTT; CDR3aa: CASSQSSGNTIYF
abundance: few; d_gene: TRBD2; v_gene: TRBV20-1; j_gene: TRBJ2-7; CDR3nt: TGCAGTGCTAGTGGACTAGCGGGGGACTCCTACGAGCAGTACTTC; CDR3aa: CSASGLAGDSYEQYF
abundance: few; d_gene: TRBD2; v_gene: TRBV10-1; j_gene: TRBJ2-5; CDR3nt: TGCGCCAGCAGTAGTCTACGGGGGGATCTTGCGGAGACCCAGTACTTC; CDR3aa: CASSSLRGDLAETQYF
abundance: many; d_gene: .; v_gene: TRBV7-9; j_gene: TRBJ1-5; CDR3nt: TGTGCCAGCAGCTTAGCGCTCAGTAATCAGCCCCAGCATTTT; CDR3aa: CASSLALSNQPQHF
abundance: .; d_gene: .; v_gene: TRBV6-5; j_gene: TRBJ1-5; CDR3nt: TGTGCCAGCAGTTACGCCCAGATCAATCAGCCCCAGCATTTT; CDR3aa: CASSYAQINQPQHF
abundance: .; d_gene: TRBD2; v_gene: TRBV5-6; j_gene: TRBJ2-3; CDR3nt: TGTGCCAGCAGCTTGGGGGGGGGAAACGTATGGAGCACAGATACGCAGTATTTT; CDR3aa: CASSLGGGNVWSTDTQYF
abundance: few; d_gene: TRBD1; v_gene: TRBV4-3; j_gene: TRBJ1-6; CDR3nt: TGCGCCAGCAGCCAAGAGCCCCGCCAGGGGGATCCGTCACCCCTCCACTTT; CDR3aa: CASSQEPRQGDPSPLHF
abundance: .; d_gene: TRBD1; v_gene: TRBV18; j_gene: TRBJ1-1; CDR3nt: TGTGCCAGCTCACCCATTGGGACAGGAACGAACACTGAAGCTTTCTTT; CDR3aa: CASSPIGTGTNTEAFF
abundance: .; d_gene: TRBD2; v_gene: TRBV7-8; j_gene: TRBJ2-4; CDR3nt: TGTGCCAGCAGCTCTACCCCGGGGGGGGGAGCCAAAAACATTCAGTACTTC; CDR3aa: CASSSTPGGGAKNIQYF
abundance: .; d_gene: .; v_gene: TRBV19; j_gene: TRBJ1-5; CDR3nt: TGTGCCAGCCGAATGGGGGAGCCCCAGCATTTT; CDR3aa: CASRMGEPQHF
abundance: .; d_gene: .; v_gene: TRBV11-2; j_gene: TRBJ2-3; CDR3nt: TGTGCCAGCAGCAACGGGGACCTCGGGGATACGCAGTATTTT; CDR3aa: CASSNGDLGDTQYF
abundance: many; d_gene: .; v_gene: TRBV12-3/TRBV12-4; j_gene: TRBJ2-1; CDR3nt: TGTGCCAGCAACCATAGGCGAGTATCCTACAATGAGCAGTTCTTC; CDR3aa: CASNHRRVSYNEQFF
abundance: .; d_gene: .; v_gene: TRBV15; j_gene: TRBJ2-2; CDR3nt: TGTGCCACCAGAATGCGGGGGGAGCTGTTTTTT; CDR3aa: CATRMRGELFF
abundance: .; d_gene: .; v_gene: TRBV3-2; j_gene: TRBJ1-1; CDR3nt: TGTGCCAGCAGCCACTGGACGATGAACACTGAAGCTTTCTTT; CDR3aa: CASSHWTMNTEAFF
abundance: .; d_gene: .; v_gene: TRBV7-9; j_gene: TRBJ1-1; CDR3nt: TGTGCCAGCAGCTCAAGGGCGGGGATTGAAGCTTTCTTT; CDR3aa: CASSSRAGIEAFF
abundance: once; d_gene: .; v_gene: TRBV18; j_gene: TRBJ2-1; CDR3nt: TGTGCCAGCTCACCATCCGGGGGTGATGAGCAGTTCTTC; CDR3aa: CASSPSGGDEQFF
abundance: few; d_gene: .; v_gene: TRBV12-3/TRBV12-4; j_gene: TRBJ2-5; CDR3nt: TGTGCCAGCAGTTTAGCGCTAATGGGACTCCAAGAGACCCAGTACTTC; CDR3aa: CASSLALMGLQETQYF
abundance: .; d_gene: .; v_gene: TRBV7-9; j_gene: TRBJ2-3; CDR3nt: TGTGCCAGCAGCTTCCGCACGCACACCACAGATACGCAGTATTTT; CDR3aa: CASSFRTHTTDTQYF
abundance: .; d_gene: .; v_gene: TRBV5-6; j_gene: TRBJ2-3; CDR3nt: TGTGCCAGCAGCTTCAGCGCGCTAGCAGGTTTGTTAGATACGCAGTATTTT; CDR3aa: CASSFSALAGLLDTQYF
abundance: many; d_gene: .; v_gene: TRBV5-1; j_gene: TRBJ2-5; CDR3nt: TGCGCCAGTCGGGGTGAGGGGCAAGAGACCCAGTACTTC; CDR3aa: CASRGEGQETQYF
abundance: .; d_gene: .; v_gene: TRBV20-1; j_gene: TRBJ2-7; CDR3nt: TGCAGTGCTAGGCGAGCGGACCAGCAGTACTTC; CDR3aa: CSARRADQQYF
abundance: few; d_gene: .; v_gene: TRBV6-5; j_gene: TRBJ1-3; CDR3nt: TGTGCCAGCAGTAACGGACAGTGGGACACCATATATTTT; CDR3aa: CASSNGQWDTIYF
abundance: .; d_gene: .; v_gene: TRBV6-5; j_gene: TRBJ1-1; CDR3nt: TGTGCCAGCAGTTACTCGAGGAGCAGTGGAGGCACTGAAGCTTTCTTT; CDR3aa: CASSYSRSSGGTEAFF
abundance: few; d_gene: TRBD1; v_gene: TRBV5-1; j_gene: TRBJ2-2; CDR3nt: TGCGCCAGCAGGGAGACAGGGGGCCTCACCGGGGAGCTGTTTTTT; CDR3aa: CASRETGGLTGELFF
abundance: .; d_gene: .; v_gene: TRBV19; j_gene: TRBJ2-5; CDR3nt: TGTGCCAGTAGTAGTGGGATCGAGGAGACCCAGTACTTC; CDR3aa: CASSSGIEETQYF
abundance: many; d_gene: .; v_gene: TRBV20-1; j_gene: TRBJ2-7; CDR3nt: TGCAGTGCTCGGAAGGTCGAGCAGTACTTC; CDR3aa: CSARKVEQYF
abundance: many; d_gene: .; v_gene: TRBV5-5; j_gene: TRBJ1-1; CDR3nt: TGTGCCAGCAGCTTGGCCTTTGGTACTGAAGCTTTCTTT; CDR3aa: CASSLAFGTEAFF
abundance: many; d_gene: .; v_gene: TRBV5-4; j_gene: TRBJ2-1; CDR3nt: TGTGCCAGCAGCTCGACTGCCCGATTTAATGAGCAGTTCTTC; CDR3aa: CASSSTARFNEQFF
abundance: .; d_gene: .; v_gene: TRBV7-2; j_gene: TRBJ2-1; CDR3nt: TGTGCCAGCAGCTTAGCCCTAGGAGGGGGCGAAGAGCAGTTCTTC; CDR3aa: CASSLALGGGEEQFF
abundance: .; d_gene: .; v_gene: TRBV19; j_gene: TRBJ1-1; CDR3nt: TGTGCCAGTAGTATAAGGGGCACTGAAGCTTTCTTT; CDR3aa: CASSIRGTEAFF
abundance: .; d_gene: TRBD1; v_gene: TRBV4-3; j_gene: TRBJ1-5; CDR3nt: TGCGCCAGCAGCCCAAGCAGGGGGTGGAATCAGCCCCAGCATTTT; CDR3aa: CASSPSRGWNQPQHF
abundance: few; d_gene: .; v_gene: TRBV15; j_gene: TRBJ2-2; CDR3nt: TGTGCCACCAGCAGAGATACGGGACTTTACACCGGGGAGCTGTTTTTT; CDR3aa: CATSRDTGLYTGELFF
abundance: many; d_gene: .; v_gene: TRBV6-6; j_gene: TRBJ2-1; CDR3nt: TGTGCCAGCAGTTCAGCTGGGAGCTCCTACAATGAGCAGTTCTTC; CDR3aa: CASSSAGSSYNEQFF
abundance: many; d_gene: .; v_gene: TRBV5-1; j_gene: TRBJ1-1; CDR3nt: TGCGCCAGCAGCCCAAACGGCGGCGAGAACACTGAAGCTTTCTTT; CDR3aa: CASSPNGGENTEAFF
abundance: many; d_gene: .; v_gene: TRBV7-9; j_gene: TRBJ2-1; CDR3nt: TGTGCCAGCATGGAGGGTGGGTTCAATGAGCAGTTCTTC; CDR3aa: CASMEGGFNEQFF
abundance: many; d_gene: TRBD2; v_gene: TRBV12-3/TRBV12-4; j_gene: TRBJ2-1; CDR3nt: TGTGCCAGCAGTTCCGGCGGGGGGGCCAAGGATGAGCAGTTCTTC; CDR3aa: CASSSGGGAKDEQFF
abundance: few; d_gene: TRBD1; v_gene: TRBV7-6; j_gene: TRBJ1-1; CDR3nt: TGTGCCAGCAGCTTGGACAGGGGCATGAACACTGAAGCTTTCTTT; CDR3aa: CASSLDRGMNTEAFF
abundance: few; d_gene: TRBD1; v_gene: TRBV12-3/TRBV12-4; j_gene: TRBJ1-6; CDR3nt: TGTGCCAGCAGTTTATCCGGGACAGGGGGTAAACCCCTCCACTTT; CDR3aa: CASSLSGTGGKPLHF
abundance: .; d_gene: .; v_gene: TRBV4-1; j_gene: TRBJ1-2; CDR3nt: TGCGCCAGCAGCCAAGGGAAAAGGGGGGCTGGTGGCTACACCTTC; CDR3aa: CASSQGKRGAGGYTF
abundance: .; d_gene: TRBD2; v_gene: TRBV15; j_gene: TRBJ2-3; CDR3nt: TGTGCCACTTCACCGCGGCGGGGGAGCACAGATACGCAGTATTTT; CDR3aa: CATSPRRGSTDTQYF
abundance: .; d_gene: TRBD2; v_gene: TRBV3-1; j_gene: TRBJ2-1; CDR3nt: TGTGCCAGCAGCCAAGGGGGGACTAACTCCTACAATGAGCAGTTCTTC; CDR3aa: CASSQGGTNSYNEQFF
abundance: few; d_gene: .; v_gene: TRBV7-9; j_gene: TRBJ2-3; CDR3nt: TGTGCCAGCAGCTTAGCTCGGGGCTCAGATACGCAGTATTTT; CDR3aa: CASSLARGSDTQYF
abundance: few; d_gene: TRBD1; v_gene: TRBV18; j_gene: TRBJ1-5; CDR3nt: TGTGCCAGCTCATCCGTAAGCAGGGGGGATCAGCCCCAGCATTTT; CDR3aa: CASSSVSRGDQPQHF
abundance: few; d_gene: .; v_gene: TRBV7-3; j_gene: TRBJ2-6; CDR3nt: TGTGCCAGCAGCTCCGGGGGTGTGGGAGCCAACGTCCTGACTTTC; CDR3aa: CASSSGGVGANVLTF
abundance: few; d_gene: .; v_gene: TRBV10-3; j_gene: TRBJ1-1; CDR3nt: TGTGCCATCAGTGAGAGTCAGAAGAACACTGAAGCTTTCTTT; CDR3aa: CAISESQKNTEAFF
abundance: once; d_gene: .; v_gene: TRBV2; j_gene: TRBJ2-5; CDR3nt: TGTGCCAGCGGCCGGCAGGGACAAGAGACCCAGTACTTC; CDR3aa: CASGRQGQETQYF
abundance: many; d_gene: .; v_gene: TRBV5-1; j_gene: TRBJ1-2; CDR3nt: TGCGCCAGCAGCTTCCAGGCTTCTAACTATGGCTACACCTTC; CDR3aa: CASSFQASNYGYTF
abundance: few; d_gene: TRBD2; v_gene: TRBV5-1; j_gene: TRBJ2-3; CDR3nt: TGCGCCAGCAGCTTGATTAGCGGGGGAACAGATACGCAGTATTTT; CDR3aa: CASSLISGGTDTQYF
abundance: .; d_gene: .; v_gene: TRBV7-2; j_gene: TRBJ2-1; CDR3nt: TGTGCCAGCTTGGCCGGTGGGGGGAATGAGCAGTTCTTC; CDR3aa: CASLAGGGNEQFF